This TCR beta chain came from a study of T cell changes during pregnancy in multiple sclerosis (dated by TCRdb to the late 2010s). Describing the broader study: The study looked at changes in the T cell repertoire across pregnancy in women with multiple sclerosis.

The method behind the library was the immunoSEQ multiplex PCR assay. TCRdb stores this immuneACCESS table with in-frame sequences only. Part of the clones is absent; in the studies checked, under half of the shortfall reflects unresolved V genes, and no reason is known for the rest. Present in this sample are 30,000 to 45,000 clones, around 90% of which were seen just once. Under 0.45% of the sample is held by the ten biggest clonotypes. As to this clone: Its cognate antigen has yet to be identified. It has no much larger one-base neighbor in the sample; base qualities were not kept.

Looking up the germline V gene yields CDR1 MNHEY and CDR2 SVGAGI. Measured from the cysteine to the phenylalanine, the CDR3 is 13 residues long. Left in the record is the CDR3 DNA by itself, 39 bases read in frame from the first base. V was cut back by 8 bases and J by 5 bases, leaving a gap of 15 bases between them. The chain couples TRBV6-5 to TRBJ2-5, with TRBD2 as a weak D call on 5 bases. This sequence was found in a female donor in good health, enrolled as a control in a pregnancy study. The material sequenced was CD4+ T cells from peripheral blood mononuclear cells, taken after pregnancy. The CDR3 protein is CASRIRQRETQYF. The nucleotide sequence reads as follows: TGTGCCAGCCGTATTCGGCAGCGGGAGACCCAGTACTTC.